This T cell receptor beta chain came from a study of OX40 agonist ivuxolimab in advanced cancers. Profiling relied on immunoSEQ multiplex PCR, and the TCRdb table lists in-frame clones only, not all of them. The table has some 82,000 clones, roughly 90% seen once; the top ten hold 2.3%. The CDR3 sequence is 13 residues long. V was pared by 6 bases and J by 0 bases, with 9 bases between. Germline V gene lookup returns CDR1 MDHEN and CDR2 SYDVKM. The input for sequencing was CD4+ or CD8+ T cells sorted from blood, taken in a trial of the OX40 agonist ivuxolimab. The sequence was obtained from an adult with an advanced solid tumor such as melanoma, head and neck, liver or kidney cancer. V usage is TRBV28 and J usage is TRBJ2-7; D is ambiguous. As DNA, the CDR3 is TGTGCCAGCAGCGGAGTGTTCTCCTACGAGCAGTACTTC. Translating it yields CASSGVFSYEQYF.